This is a list of T cell receptor beta chains from one sample in a study of blood T cell repertoires in COVID-19. This table comes from immunoSEQ multiplex PCR, and its TCRdb copy is limited to in-frame clones, with some not included. The table has around 100,000 clones, 75% to 90% seen once. The specimen was peripheral blood. The source of these receptors is a woman in her fifties or sixties with COVID-19, enrolled during active disease. Each CDR3 is given without its conserved first and last residue.

j_gene: TRBJ2-3; len: 14; v_gene: TRBV7-8; CDR3aa: ASSTTGTSGTDTQY
j_gene: TRBJ2-2; len: 15; v_gene: TRBV7-8; CDR3aa: ASSSPSEGPNTGELF
j_gene: TRBJ2-2; len: 12; v_gene: TRBV11-2; CDR3aa: ASSPGFRTGELF
j_gene: TRBJ1-3; len: 15; v_gene: TRBV9; CDR3aa: ASSVVPGQGSGNTIY
j_gene: TRBJ1-5; len: 12; v_gene: TRBV28; CDR3aa: ASRTGQGGQPQH
j_gene: TRBJ2-3; len: 13; v_gene: TRBV18; CDR3aa: ASSPASRSTDTQY
j_gene: TRBJ2-1; len: 18; v_gene: TRBV10-1; CDR3aa: ASLRGSRTRVLKSYNEQF
j_gene: TRBJ2-1; len: 14; v_gene: TRBV6-2/TRBV6-3; CDR3aa: ASSSALAVGGNEQF
j_gene: TRBJ1-6; len: 16; v_gene: TRBV5-8; CDR3aa: ASSSRPTGTSYNSPLH
j_gene: TRBJ1-1; len: 9; v_gene: TRBV12-3/TRBV12-4; CDR3aa: ASSSYTEAF
j_gene: TRBJ1-5; len: 13; v_gene: TRBV6-5; CDR3aa: ASSYSGTPYQPQH
j_gene: TRBJ2-7; len: 12; v_gene: TRBV18; CDR3aa: ASSPPSGSWEQY
j_gene: TRBJ2-5; len: 11; v_gene: TRBV19; CDR3aa: ASTPSGRETQY
j_gene: TRBJ2-2; len: 15; v_gene: TRBV5-6; CDR3aa: ASSLGPGTGSTGELF
j_gene: TRBJ1-5; len: 13; v_gene: TRBV6-6; CDR3aa: ASKSTGPGRLPQH
j_gene: TRBJ1-2; len: 13; v_gene: TRBV7-2; CDR3aa: ASSLPQQGHYGYT
j_gene: TRBJ1-1; len: 12; v_gene: TRBV11-2; CDR3aa: ASSLELVPREAF
j_gene: TRBJ1-1; len: 12; v_gene: TRBV4-2; CDR3aa: ASRLRQVDTEAF
j_gene: TRBJ1-1; len: 11; v_gene: TRBV29-1; CDR3aa: SVDRSRDTEAF
j_gene: TRBJ1-1; len: 10; v_gene: TRBV24-1; CDR3aa: ATSGGTEEAF
j_gene: TRBJ2-7; len: 12; v_gene: TRBV29-1; CDR3aa: SVALRQGTHEQY
j_gene: TRBJ1-4; len: 12; v_gene: TRBV2; CDR3aa: ASSQGTTNEKLF
j_gene: TRBJ1-6; len: 15; v_gene: TRBV6-2/TRBV6-3; CDR3aa: ASSVRDRGVYNSPLH
j_gene: TRBJ1-4; len: 11; v_gene: TRBV4-1; CDR3aa: ASSQGLEEKLF
j_gene: TRBJ1-5; len: 13; v_gene: TRBV5-8; CDR3aa: ASSLGLVSNQPQH
j_gene: TRBJ1-2; len: 15; v_gene: TRBV18; CDR3aa: ASSPTRTGLPNYGYT
j_gene: TRBJ2-4; len: 12; v_gene: TRBV5-4; CDR3aa: ASSETLTKNIQY
j_gene: TRBJ1-2; len: 13; v_gene: TRBV6-5; CDR3aa: ASSKKGDANYGYT
j_gene: TRBJ2-5; len: 13; v_gene: TRBV24-1; CDR3aa: ATSDGRSYQETQY
j_gene: TRBJ1-5; len: 12; v_gene: TRBV4-3; CDR3aa: ASSQDGQVSPQH
j_gene: TRBJ2-3; len: 12; v_gene: TRBV7-2; CDR3aa: ASSPGQATDTQY
j_gene: TRBJ2-1; len: 10; v_gene: TRBV9; CDR3aa: ASSVVANEQF
j_gene: TRBJ2-7; len: 10; v_gene: TRBV30; CDR3aa: AWSLVAYEQY
j_gene: TRBJ2-5; len: 12; v_gene: TRBV7-2; CDR3aa: ASSLDIDGETQY
j_gene: TRBJ2-7; len: 13; v_gene: TRBV12-5; CDR3aa: ASGLVLVGMDEQY
j_gene: TRBJ2-6; len: 15; v_gene: TRBV2; CDR3aa: ASRTGQGSSGANVLT
j_gene: TRBJ1-1; len: 12; v_gene: TRBV14; CDR3aa: ASSPQTGGGEAF
j_gene: TRBJ1-4; len: 14; v_gene: TRBV11-2; CDR3aa: ASSSLDRGTNEKLF
j_gene: TRBJ1-4; len: 11; v_gene: TRBV19; CDR3aa: ASSIDWSEKLF
j_gene: TRBJ1-4; len: 14; v_gene: TRBV5-4; CDR3aa: ASSLGLQGTNEKLF
j_gene: TRBJ1-3; len: 15; v_gene: TRBV18; CDR3aa: ASSPSGEVFSGNTIY
j_gene: TRBJ2-2; len: 12; v_gene: TRBV6-5; CDR3aa: ASRVGGAGGELF
j_gene: TRBJ2-1; len: 17; v_gene: TRBV7-3; CDR3aa: ASSPQPGLAGGRENEQF
j_gene: TRBJ1-6; len: 13; v_gene: TRBV3-1/TRBV3-2; CDR3aa: ASTRDRGNNSPLH
j_gene: TRBJ2-3; len: 13; v_gene: TRBV27; CDR3aa: ASSTGRGSTDTQY
j_gene: TRBJ2-1; len: 15; v_gene: TRBV5-4; CDR3aa: ASSLPFRGGERGEQF
j_gene: TRBJ1-1; len: 12; v_gene: TRBV3-1/TRBV3-2; CDR3aa: ASDYGGMNTEAF
j_gene: TRBJ2-7; len: 12; v_gene: TRBV19; CDR3aa: ASSIPDRVHEQY
j_gene: TRBJ2-2; len: 15; v_gene: TRBV7-6; CDR3aa: ASALTSGGVNTGELF
j_gene: TRBJ2-5; len: 14; v_gene: TRBV5-1; CDR3aa: ASSLSVQGRGETQY
j_gene: TRBJ2-7; len: 10; v_gene: TRBV7-3; CDR3aa: ASSPGGYEQY
j_gene: TRBJ1-1; len: 15; v_gene: TRBV5-5; CDR3aa: ASSWRAGGSLNTEAF
j_gene: TRBJ1-2; len: 12; v_gene: TRBV5-1; CDR3aa: ASTLAGQGEGYT
j_gene: TRBJ2-5; len: 13; v_gene: TRBV6-5; CDR3aa: ASSYSGSEGETQY
j_gene: TRBJ1-6; len: 13; v_gene: TRBV10-3; CDR3aa: ASSQGGSYNSPLH
j_gene: TRBJ1-3; len: 16; v_gene: TRBV4-1; CDR3aa: ASSQEQGSLSSGNTIY
j_gene: TRBJ2-3; len: 13; v_gene: TRBV18; CDR3aa: ASSPNGRGAETQY
j_gene: TRBJ2-1; len: 14; v_gene: TRBV9; CDR3aa: ASSTPRLAGGREQF
j_gene: TRBJ1-4; len: 13; v_gene: TRBV5-8; CDR3aa: ASSLWGQGDEKLF
j_gene: TRBJ1-1; len: 15; v_gene: TRBV19; CDR3aa: ASSPHEFLQASTEAF